The sequence of this T cell receptor beta chain was determined in a study of CD4+ T cells in melanoma. This CDR3 has 13 residues. Trimming removed 0 bases at V and 8 bases at J, with 8 bases between. Germline lookup yields CDR1 SGHRS and CDR2 YFSETQ. Generated by immunoSEQ multiplex PCR, the TCRdb table keeps only in-frame clones and is missing some. The sample shows roughly 150,000 clones, around 90% of them seen only once. Study results and caveats: Diverse differentiation states were reported for melanoma neoantigen-specific CD4+ T cells.

Details on this clone: What it binds is unknown.

V and J are TRBV5-1 and TRBJ2-2; D gene unclear. The receptor comes from a human donor with melanoma. The CDR3 nucleotides are TGCGCCAGCAGCTTGGAGCTCGCTGGGGAGCTGTTTTTT. Amino acid sequence: CASSLELAGELFF. Combining the CDR3 with reference TRBV5-1 and TRBJ2-2 gives the whole variable domain KAGVTQTPRYLIKTRGQQVTLSCSPISGHRSVSWYQQTPGQGLQFLFEYFSETQRNKGNFPGRFSGRQFSNSRSEMNVSTLELGDSALYLCASSLELAGELFFGEGSRLTVL.